This T cell receptor beta chain stems from a study of shared T cell receptors in the human thymus. Germline loops: CDR1 SQVTM, CDR2 ANQGSEA. Trimming removed 3 bases from V and 0 bases from J; junction bases left unmatched: 12. This CDR3 region has 19 residues. Measured with immunoSEQ multiplex PCR; TCRdb has only the in-frame clones, and not every one. The profile shows 500,000 to 550,000 clones, about 84% of them singletons. In addition, the sample was reused for a study of human thymus T cells.

Sequenced input: thymocytes. This rearrangement joins TRBV29-1 to TRBJ2-2; 11 bases line up with TRBD1. This receptor was obtained from a boy in the first two years of life with a congenital heart defect. CDR3 sequence reads: CSVDPTPGQGGPNTGELFF. The CDR3 DNA follows: TGCAGCGTTGACCCTACCCCGGGACAGGGGGGCCCGAACACCGGGGAGCTGTTTTTT.